The 6 T cell receptor beta chains below all came from one sample that was sequenced in a study of Graves' ophthalmopathy and Graves' hyperthyroidism. RNA transcripts were the source from which TCR beta CDR3 regions were amplified. An initial RT-PCR round employing HTBI primers preceded a second-round multiplex PCR. One entry per CDR3 protein, called by TCRdb with MiXCR from the multiplex PCR reads. The repertoire includes about 370,000 distinct CDR3 sequences, approximately 17% of them detected once, and 2.4% sits in the top ten. The sequenced sample consisted of peripheral blood. These receptors came from an adult woman with stable Graves' hyperthyroidism.

At least ten counts were recorded for this clonotype. The rearrangement joins TRBV24-1 to TRBJ2-7, with TRBD1 matching 7 bases. The CDR3 has 13 amino acids. Germline V gene data show CDR1 as KGHDR and CDR2 as SFDVKD. The ends lost 3 bases at V and 3 bases at J; junction bases unmatched: 1. DNA of the CDR3: TGTGCCACCAGTGATGGGACAGACTACGAGCAGTACTTC. Translating it yields CATSDGTDYEQYF.

About this clonotype: A much larger clone is a single base away; this may be a read error. The rearrangement joins TRBV20-1 to TRBJ1-1, with TRBD1 identical over 8 bases. The CDR3 is 13 amino acids. CDR1 DFQATT and CDR2 SNEGSKA come from the germline V gene (reference sequence). The CDR3 sequence is CSAVLTGADEACF. The CDR3 nucleotides read TGCAGTGCTGTACTGACAGGGGCGGATGAAGCTTGCTTT.

Only a few counts were recorded for this clonotype. The CDR3, as DNA: TGTGCCAGCAGCGCTAGCGGGGGGGCAGATACGCAGTATTTT. This sequence encodes CASSASGGADTQYF. The V gene is TRBV7-2, the J gene TRBJ2-3; 12 bases agree with TRBD2. V was clipped by 5 bases and J by 4 bases; unmatched bases: 1. This CDR3 contains 14 residues. Looked up from germline, CDR1 is SGHTA and CDR2 is FQGNSA.

This chain connects TRBV24-1 to TRBJ2-5; 8 bases are a match to TRBD1. The CDR3 consists of 16 residues. Trimming at V came to 4 bases and at J to 5 bases, leaving 11 bases not matched to a gene. Germline V gene data show CDR1 as KGHDR and CDR2 as SFDVKD. This CDR3 is CATSDLGQGFKETQYF. The CDR3 region has the DNA TGTGCCACCAGTGACCTTGGACAGGGTTTTAAGGAGACCCAGTACTTC.

V gene TRBV15 combines with J gene TRBJ1-2; 8 bases are shared with TRBD1. CDR3 length equals 17 residues. Trimming took 5 bases from V and 1 from J; bases not matched to a gene: 12. From germline, CDR1 is LNHNV and CDR2 YYDKDF (reference sequence). CDR3 sequence reads: CATSLLAGQERNYGYTF. In nucleotides, the CDR3 is TGTGCCACCAGCCTCCTGGCGGGACAGGAGCGTAACTATGGCTACACCTTC.

This clonotype appeared many times. The genes are TRBV27 and TRBJ1-5; no reliable D call. Per the germline V gene, CDR1 is MNHEY and CDR2 is SMNVEV (reference sequence). Trimming shortened V by 5 bases and J by 0 bases, and 8 bases separated the two germline ends. The CDR3 runs 14 residues. The CDR3 reads CASSPSNSNQPQHF. The CDR3 DNA reads as TGTGCCAGCAGTCCGTCAAATAGCAATCAGCCCCAGCATTTT.